These T cell receptor beta chains were read from a single sample in a study of blood T cells in healthy people across ages. From the 5' RACE reads, TCRdb called clonotypes with MiXCR, one entry per CDR3 protein. The top ten clones hold roughly 12% of a sample with about 1.6 million distinct CDR3 sequences, roughly 30% of them seen once. Material for sequencing was blood. The receptors shown here come from a woman aged 25-40 years in good health. Both conserved end residues are part of each CDR3. The order of the fields is clone size, J gene, V gene, D gene, CDR3 protein, CDR3 DNA. D genes are given only for firm matches. The size of a clone is reported for some rows only, either as once, few or many, or as a class for expanded clones.

clone size: -
J gene: TRBJ1-5
V gene: TRBV4-1
D gene: -
CDR3 protein: CGSSMVGGESNQPQHF
CDR3 DNA: TGCGGCAGCAGCATGGTCGGGGGGGAAAGCAATCAGCCCCAGCATTTT

clone size: -
J gene: TRBJ1-2
V gene: TRBV7-9
D gene: TRBD1
CDR3 protein: CASSLASTGGSHGYTF
CDR3 DNA: TGTGCCAGCAGCTTAGCATCCACAGGGGGCTCTCATGGCTACACCTTC

clone size: few
J gene: TRBJ2-7
V gene: TRBV11-2
D gene: TRBD1
CDR3 protein: CASSSTGGSSYEQYF
CDR3 DNA: TGTGCCAGCAGCTCCACAGGGGGGAGCTCCTACGAGCAGTACTTC

clone size: many
J gene: TRBJ2-7
V gene: TRBV20-1
D gene: -
CDR3 protein: CSARSTSDSREQYF
CDR3 DNA: TGCAGTGCTAGATCCACCTCCGACTCCCGCGAGCAGTACTTC

clone size: -
J gene: TRBJ1-2
V gene: TRBV12-3/TRBV12-4
D gene: TRBD1
CDR3 protein: CASSFPGQVYGYTF
CDR3 DNA: TGTGCCAGCAGTTTTCCGGGACAGGTTTATGGCTACACCTTC

clone size: -
J gene: TRBJ2-3
V gene: TRBV20-1
D gene: -
CDR3 protein: CSAKGSLGNTQYF
CDR3 DNA: TGCAGTGCTAAGGGGTCCCTCGGGAATACGCAGTATTTT

clone size: -
J gene: TRBJ2-3
V gene: TRBV2
D gene: -
CDR3 protein: CASSEQGTSTDTQYF
CDR3 DNA: TGTGCCAGCAGTGAACAGGGAACCAGCACAGATACGCAGTATTTT

clone size: many
J gene: TRBJ2-7
V gene: TRBV3-1
D gene: TRBD2
CDR3 protein: CASSQGLAVSYEQYF
CDR3 DNA: TGTGCCAGCAGCCAAGGACTAGCGGTCTCCTACGAGCAGTACTTC

clone size: -
J gene: TRBJ2-7
V gene: TRBV3-1
D gene: -
CDR3 protein: CASSQRPAEQYF
CDR3 DNA: TGTGCCAGCAGCCAGAGGCCGGCAGAGCAGTACTTC

clone size: few
J gene: TRBJ2-5
V gene: TRBV6-2/TRBV6-3
D gene: -
CDR3 protein: CASTRDQETRYF
CDR3 DNA: TGTGCCAGCACGCGGGACCAAGAGACCCGGTACTTC

clone size: -
J gene: TRBJ2-1
V gene: TRBV27
D gene: -
CDR3 protein: CASSSRLWRDDDEQFF
CDR3 DNA: TGTGCCAGCAGTTCCCGATTATGGCGGGACGACGATGAGCAGTTCTTC

clone size: -
J gene: TRBJ2-1
V gene: TRBV9
D gene: TRBD2
CDR3 protein: CASGSGTSGGSNEQFF
CDR3 DNA: TGTGCCAGCGGCTCAGGGACTAGCGGGGGTTCCAATGAGCAGTTCTTC

clone size: many
J gene: TRBJ1-2
V gene: TRBV7-9
D gene: -
CDR3 protein: CASSPNQGYGYTF
CDR3 DNA: TGTGCCAGCAGCCCTAACCAAGGCTATGGCTACACCTTC

clone size: few
J gene: TRBJ1-1
V gene: TRBV4-2
D gene: -
CDR3 protein: CASSQDRGSEAFF
CDR3 DNA: TGTGCCAGCAGCCAAGATCGTGGTTCTGAAGCTTTCTTT

clone size: -
J gene: TRBJ2-3
V gene: TRBV5-1
D gene: TRBD2
CDR3 protein: CASSDQKRGGLDTQYF
CDR3 DNA: TGCGCCAGCAGCGATCAAAAGCGGGGGGGCCTGGATACGCAGTATTTT

clone size: few
J gene: TRBJ2-7
V gene: TRBV6-1
D gene: TRBD1
CDR3 protein: CASRYRGPAYEQYF
CDR3 DNA: TGTGCCAGCAGGTACAGGGGTCCAGCCTACGAGCAGTACTTC

clone size: -
J gene: TRBJ2-7
V gene: TRBV20-1
D gene: -
CDR3 protein: CSASSQLTYEQYF
CDR3 DNA: TGCAGTGCTAGCTCGCAGCTAACCTACGAGCAGTACTTC

clone size: many
J gene: TRBJ2-5
V gene: TRBV29-1
D gene: TRBD2
CDR3 protein: CSVLVGLARETQYF
CDR3 DNA: TGCAGCGTTTTGGTGGGACTAGCGAGAGAGACCCAGTACTTC

clone size: few
J gene: TRBJ2-3
V gene: TRBV20-1
D gene: TRBD1
CDR3 protein: CSANRGDTDTQYF
CDR3 DNA: TGCAGTGCTAACAGGGGAGACACAGATACGCAGTATTTT

clone size: few
J gene: TRBJ1-1
V gene: TRBV5-1
D gene: TRBD1
CDR3 protein: CASADRENTEAFF
CDR3 DNA: TGCGCCAGCGCAGACAGGGAGAACACTGAAGCTTTCTTT

clone size: -
J gene: TRBJ2-3
V gene: TRBV12-3/TRBV12-4
D gene: -
CDR3 protein: CASSGRGSSTDTQYF
CDR3 DNA: TGTGCCAGCAGTGGGCGAGGTTCTAGCACAGATACGCAGTATTTT

clone size: -
J gene: TRBJ2-2
V gene: TRBV7-6
D gene: -
CDR3 protein: CASSLLGGAGSTGGLFF
CDR3 DNA: TGTGCCAGCAGCTTATTGGGGGGGGCTGGAAGCACCGGGGGGCTGTTTTTT

clone size: few
J gene: TRBJ1-6
V gene: TRBV7-9
D gene: -
CDR3 protein: CASSLLEGSYNSPLHF
CDR3 DNA: TGTGCCAGCAGCTTATTGGAAGGCTCCTATAATTCACCCCTCCACTTT

clone size: -
J gene: TRBJ2-1
V gene: TRBV4-1
D gene: TRBD1
CDR3 protein: CASSRRQGDERFF
CDR3 DNA: TGCGCCAGCAGCCGTCGACAGGGCGATGAGCGGTTCTTC

clone size: -
J gene: TRBJ2-7
V gene: TRBV3-1
D gene: TRBD2
CDR3 protein: CASSPRTSNYEQYF
CDR3 DNA: TGTGCCAGCAGCCCCAGGACTAGCAACTACGAGCAGTACTTC

clone size: few
J gene: TRBJ2-7
V gene: TRBV20-1
D gene: TRBD2
CDR3 protein: CSAREYGGSRNEQYF
CDR3 DNA: TGCAGTGCTAGAGAATACGGCGGGAGCAGGAATGAGCAGTACTTC

clone size: -
J gene: TRBJ2-7
V gene: TRBV20-1
D gene: TRBD1
CDR3 protein: CSATGTGSPYEQYF
CDR3 DNA: TGCAGTGCCACAGGGACAGGTTCTCCCTACGAGCAGTACTTC

clone size: few
J gene: TRBJ2-7
V gene: TRBV10-3
D gene: TRBD2
CDR3 protein: CAISDSKRGTISYEQYF
CDR3 DNA: TGTGCCATCAGTGATTCAAAGCGGGGGACCATCTCGTACGAGCAGTACTTC

clone size: -
J gene: TRBJ2-3
V gene: TRBV20-1
D gene: -
CDR3 protein: CSASLWGTADTQYF
CDR3 DNA: TGCAGTGCCTCCCTTTGGGGTACCGCAGATACGCAGTATTTT

clone size: -
J gene: TRBJ2-7
V gene: TRBV14
D gene: TRBD1
CDR3 protein: CASSPIMGRGHEQYF
CDR3 DNA: TGTGCCAGCAGCCCTATAATGGGCAGGGGGCACGAGCAGTACTTC

clone size: -
J gene: TRBJ2-1
V gene: TRBV3-1
D gene: TRBD1
CDR3 protein: CASSPPDRVTQFF
CDR3 DNA: TGTGCCAGCAGCCCTCCGGACAGGGTCACGCAGTTCTTC

clone size: few
J gene: TRBJ2-7
V gene: TRBV20-1
D gene: -
CDR3 protein: CSATGTATYEQYF
CDR3 DNA: TGCAGTGCTACCGGGACCGCAACCTACGAGCAGTACTTC

clone size: few
J gene: TRBJ1-2
V gene: TRBV20-1
D gene: -
CDR3 protein: CSAREMGRTYGYTF
CDR3 DNA: TGCAGTGCTAGAGAAATGGGACGCACCTATGGCTACACCTTC

clone size: few
J gene: TRBJ2-3
V gene: TRBV5-1
D gene: -
CDR3 protein: CASSLLEADTQYF
CDR3 DNA: TGCGCCAGCAGCTTGTTGGAGGCAGATACGCAGTATTTT

clone size: few
J gene: TRBJ2-7
V gene: TRBV7-9
D gene: TRBD1
CDR3 protein: CASSLRPPGQLYYEQYF
CDR3 DNA: TGTGCCAGCAGCTTAAGACCCCCGGGACAGCTTTACTACGAGCAGTACTTC

clone size: -
J gene: TRBJ1-2
V gene: TRBV5-1
D gene: -
CDR3 protein: CASSLGLESRGIHGYTF
CDR3 DNA: TGCGCCAGCAGCTTGGGACTCGAGTCGAGAGGGATTCATGGCTACACCTTC

clone size: -
J gene: TRBJ1-5
V gene: TRBV6-6
D gene: -
CDR3 protein: CASSYSGRNSNQPQHF
CDR3 DNA: TGTGCCAGCAGTTATTCAGGACGGAATAGCAATCAGCCCCAGCATTTT

clone size: many
J gene: TRBJ2-5
V gene: TRBV5-5
D gene: TRBD2
CDR3 protein: CASSLKGAGGGETQYF
CDR3 DNA: TGTGCCAGCAGCCTGAAGGGAGCGGGGGGAGGAGAGACCCAGTACTTC

clone size: many
J gene: TRBJ1-5
V gene: TRBV5-1
D gene: -
CDR3 protein: CASSLEGRGNQPQHF
CDR3 DNA: TGCGCCAGCAGCTTGGAGGGGCGAGGGAATCAGCCCCAGCATTTT

clone size: -
J gene: TRBJ2-7
V gene: TRBV20-1
D gene: TRBD2
CDR3 protein: CSARRGGEYEQYF
CDR3 DNA: TGCAGTGCTAGGCGGGGGGGGGAGTACGAGCAGTACTTC

clone size: -
J gene: TRBJ2-1
V gene: TRBV18
D gene: TRBD2
CDR3 protein: CASSPAGGDNEQFF
CDR3 DNA: TGTGCCAGCTCACCGGCGGGGGGTGACAATGAGCAGTTCTTC

clone size: few
J gene: TRBJ2-3
V gene: TRBV11-2
D gene: TRBD2
CDR3 protein: CASSWTSGFTDTQYF
CDR3 DNA: TGTGCCAGCAGCTGGACTAGCGGGTTCACAGATACGCAGTATTTT

clone size: -
J gene: TRBJ2-2
V gene: TRBV5-1
D gene: TRBD2
CDR3 protein: CASSPMSGRAGGELFF
CDR3 DNA: TGCGCCAGCAGCCCCATGAGCGGGAGGGCTGGCGGGGAGCTGTTTTTT

clone size: -
J gene: TRBJ2-1
V gene: TRBV6-2/TRBV6-3
D gene: TRBD2
CDR3 protein: CASRQARAGGVYEQFF
CDR3 DNA: TGTGCCAGCAGACAGGCCCGAGCGGGGGGGGTCTATGAGCAGTTCTTC

clone size: few
J gene: TRBJ2-1
V gene: TRBV28
D gene: -
CDR3 protein: CASRQPQGGLYNEQFF
CDR3 DNA: TGTGCCAGCAGACAACCACAGGGTGGGCTTTACAATGAGCAGTTCTTC

clone size: few
J gene: TRBJ1-2
V gene: TRBV29-1
D gene: TRBD1
CDR3 protein: CSVAGTGGLYGYTF
CDR3 DNA: TGCAGCGTTGCGGGGACAGGAGGGTTATATGGCTACACCTTT

clone size: many
J gene: TRBJ2-3
V gene: TRBV6-1
D gene: TRBD2
CDR3 protein: CASSPGLAGALSSTDTQYF
CDR3 DNA: TGTGCCAGCAGCCCCGGACTAGCGGGGGCACTATCTAGCACAGATACGCAGTATTTT